The 18 T cell receptor beta chains listed next were all sequenced from one sample in a study of T cell responses to AZD1222 COVID-19 vaccine. Some clones are missing from TCRdb's copy, which holds only in-frame ones; the method was immunoSEQ multiplex PCR. The sample carries approximately 140,000 clones, around 93% recorded once. This sample comprised peripheral blood, obtained 28 days after the second AZD1222 dose. These receptors were taken from an adult who received the AZD1222 COVID-19 vaccine.

The J gene is TRBJ1-2, the V gene TRBV4-1, with TRBD1 identical over 9 bases. Germline trimming cut 1 base from V and 1 base from J; bases unmatched to any gene: 1. The CDR3 spans 15 residues. Germline assignment: CDR1 MGHRA and CDR2 YSYEKL. CDR3 nucleotide sequence: TGCGCCAGCAGCCAAGTGACAGGGGGTAACTATGGCTACACCTTC. It encodes CASSQVTGGNYGYTF.

CDR3 nucleotide sequence: TGTGCCAGCAGCTTAGATCTACAGGCCATTAACTATGGCTACACCTTC. Protein sequence: CASSLDLQAINYGYTF. The chain links TRBV7-2 to TRBJ1-2; possibly TRBD1 for D (5 bases). Germline assignment: CDR1 SGHTA and CDR2 FQGNSA. Trimming pared 1 base from V and 1 base from J, leaving 13 bases between. The CDR3 runs 16 residues.

This sequence joins TRBV30 and TRBJ2-7; D is unresolved. The CDR3 spans 14 residues. Looked up from germline, CDR1 is GTSNPN and CDR2 is SVGIG (reference sequence). The V end lost 0 bases, the J end lost 5 bases, and 14 bases lay between the germline ends. The CDR3 DNA follows: TGTGCCTGGAGTGTAGGAGCACTTCACAACGAGCAGTACTTC. Its protein is CAWSVGALHNEQYF.

This clone was detected only a few times. The genes are TRBV7-2 and TRBJ1-5; D remains unclear. CDR1 is SGHTA, CDR2 FQGNSA, per germline. This CDR3 spans 14 amino acids. V was clipped by 3 bases and J by 0 bases, with 6 bases between them. The CDR3 spells CASSLELSNQPQHF. CDR3 bases: TGTGCCAGCAGCTTGGAACTTAGCAATCAGCCCCAGCATTTT.

Only a few counts were recorded for this clone. The chain combines TRBV30 with TRBJ1-1, with no clear D. The CDR3 loop spans 16 amino acids. Germline assignment: CDR1 GTSNPN and CDR2 SVGIG (reference sequence). The ends were cut back, 1 base at V and 5 bases at J, with 20 bases in the middle. CDR3 amino acids: CAWSAPASWRDTEAFF. CDR3 DNA sequence: TGTGCCTGGAGTGCACCGGCTTCCTGGAGGGATACTGAAGCTTTCTTT. Full variable domain (missing parts from reference TRBV30 and TRBJ1-1): SQTIHQWPATLVQPVGSPLSLECTVEGTSNPNLYWYRQAAGRGLQLLFYSVGIGQISSEVPQNLSASRPQDRQFILSSKKLLLSDSGFYLCAWSAPASWRDTEAFFGQGTRLTVV.

The chain links TRBV18 to TRBJ1-1, with D possibly being TRBD1 (5 bases). Germline V gives CDR1 KGHSH, CDR2 LQKENI. This CDR3 region has 15 residues. V was shortened by 3 bases and J by 2 bases, with 13 bases between the two germline ends. The CDR3 coding sequence is TGTGCCAGCTCACCCCCCAGACAGCAAAACACTGAAGCTTTCTTT. The encoded protein is CASSPPRQQNTEAFF. Together with reference TRBV18 and TRBJ1-1, the CDR3 gives the full variable domain: NAGVMQNPRHLVRRRGQEARLRCSPMKGHSHVYWYRQLPEEGLKFMVYLQKENIIDESGMPKERFSAEFPKEGPSILRIQQVVRGDSAAYFCASSPPRQQNTEAFFGQGTRLTVV.

The chain employs TRBV7-2 and TRBJ1-2; unclear D gene. V was clipped by 7 bases and J by 8 bases, with 17 bases between them. CDR1 is SGHTA and CDR2 is FQGNSA in the germline V gene. CDR3 length: 13 amino acids. The CDR3: CASTPEELGGYTF. CDR3 sequence (DNA): TGTGCCAGCACCCCCGAGGAGCTGGGCGGCTACACCTTC.

V usage is TRBV11-3 and J usage is TRBJ2-1; 13 bases align to TRBD2. Germline V lookup: CDR1 SGHNT, CDR2 YENEEA. Trimming cost V 4 bases and J 8 bases; bases outside gene matches: 11. This CDR3 is built from 17 residues. CDR3 DNA sequence: TGTGCCAGCAGCTCCCGAGGACTAGCGGGAGTTGTCGATGAGCAGTTCTTC. It is translated as CASSSRGLAGVVDEQFF.

This sequence joins TRBV23-1 and TRBJ2-5, with TRBD2 as a possible D gene (6 bases). TRBV23-1 is an ORF; its function is uncertain. The germline V and J ends were trimmed by 0 bases and 5 bases, with 16 bases remaining between them. This CDR3 is 16 amino acids long. CDR3 DNA sequence: TGCGCCAGCAGTCAATCGAGTAGGAGGGAGCGGGAGACCCAGTACTTC. Translated, it gives CASSQSSRRERETQYF.

This clone has just a few counts. The chain carries TRBV29-1 and TRBJ1-2; D might be TRBD1 (6 bases). Germline CDR1 and CDR2: SQVTM and ANQGSEA. CDR3 size: 12 residues. V lost 8 bases, J lost 5 bases, and 15 bases lay in between. CDR3 amino acids: CSLLEGDYGYTF. The DNA for the CDR3 is TGCAGCCTCCTTGAGGGGGATTATGGCTACACCTTC.

The V call is TRBV10-3, the J call TRBJ2-5; no firm D call. V shed 2 bases and J shed 4 bases, with 8 bases lying between them. The CDR3 runs 13 residues. Germline V CDR1 and CDR2: ENHRY, SYGVKD. Here the CDR3 reads CAISEGLGETQYF. CDR3 nucleotide sequence: TGTGCCATCAGTGAGGGGTTAGGAGAGACCCAGTACTTC.

The chain combines TRBV27 with TRBJ1-1; D gene uncertain. With 3 bases removed from V and 1 base from J, the gap between germline ends came to 12 bases. This CDR3 contains 15 residues. The germline gives CDR1 MNHEY, CDR2 SMNVEV (reference sequence). CDR3 loop: CASSLVGSANTEAFF. The CDR3 nucleotides are TGTGCCAGCAGTTTGGTGGGATCTGCGAACACTGAAGCTTTCTTT.

The chain recombines TRBV29-1 with TRBJ2-1, with D unresolved. V was pared by 6 bases and J by 2 bases, with 14 bases between. This CDR3 has 14 amino acids. Germline loops: CDR1 SQVTM, CDR2 ANQGSEA. CDR3 nucleotides: TGCAGCGTACTTCACCCTCCAGCCTACAATGAGCAGTTCTTC. Protein product: CSVLHPPAYNEQFF.

The rearrangement links TRBV7-2 to TRBJ2-5; D gene unclear. The CDR3 runs 16 residues. The V gene lost 5 bases and the J gene lost 1 base, with 17 bases spanning the gap. The germline V gene has CDR1 SGHTA and CDR2 FQGNSA. The DNA for the CDR3 is TGTGCCAGCAGCGCAAGATACGACGGATTCCAAGAGACCCAGTACTTC. Translation: CASSARYDGFQETQYF.

This clone has more than one count but fewer than ten. The V and J genes are TRBV29-1 and TRBJ1-2; D is perhaps TRBD1 (5 bases). V was clipped by 5 bases and J by 2 bases, with 9 bases between them. Germline V gene data show CDR1 as SQVTM and CDR2 as ANQGSEA. This CDR3 is built from 12 residues. The CDR3 sequence is CSVRRQNYGYTF. DNA for the CDR3: TGCAGCGTTCGGCGACAGAACTATGGCTACACCTTC.

The V call is TRBV6-6, the J call TRBJ1-5, with D perhaps matching TRBD1 (6 bases). V was trimmed by 7 bases and J by 16 bases, leaving 20 bases between them. This CDR3 has 12 amino acids. Germline assignment: CDR1 MNHNY and CDR2 SVGAGI (reference sequence). In DNA, the CDR3 is TGTGCCAGCACTGGGGGCCCTATGGGTGTCCATTTT. Protein sequence: CASTGGPMGVHF.

The V call is TRBV6-2 or TRBV6-3, the J call TRBJ2-5; 12 bases fit TRBD2. The CDR3 contains 12 residues. With 0 bases clipped from V and 14 bases from J, the junction kept 1 base outside the gene matches. Germline-derived CDR1 and CDR2 are MNHEY and SVGEGT. In DNA form, the CDR3 reads TGTGCCAGCAGTTACTCGACTAGCGGGAGATACTTC. Translated, it gives CASSYSTSGRYF.

A single count supports this clone. V usage is TRBV18 and J usage is TRBJ1-3, with D unresolved. This CDR3 is 16 amino acids long. In germline, CDR1 is KGHSH, CDR2 LQKENI. Trimming removed 4 bases from V and 0 bases from J, with 13 bases in between. The CDR3 spells CASSLLESISGNTIYF. CDR3 nucleotide sequence: TGTGCCAGCTCACTATTAGAATCTATCTCTGGAAACACCATATATTTT.